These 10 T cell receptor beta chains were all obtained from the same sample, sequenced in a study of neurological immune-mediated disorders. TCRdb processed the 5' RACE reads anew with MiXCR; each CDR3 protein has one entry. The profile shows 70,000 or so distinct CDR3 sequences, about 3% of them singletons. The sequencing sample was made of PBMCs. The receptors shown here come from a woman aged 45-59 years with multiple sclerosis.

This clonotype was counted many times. The chain's CDR3 is CASSHRGEKAFF. CDR3 coding DNA: TGTGCCAGCAGCCATCGGGGTGAGAAAGCTTTCTTT. This sequence joins TRBV3-1 and TRBJ1-1; D not resolved. CDR1 and CDR2 from the germline V gene are LGHDT and YNNKEL (reference sequence). Trimming cost V 3 bases and J 9 bases, with 11 bases left between them. The CDR3 loop spans 12 amino acids.

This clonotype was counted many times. Here the CDR3 reads CSATGGLRGTEAFF. Here the CDR3 DNA reads TGCAGCGCGACAGGGGGCTTGAGAGGCACTGAAGCTTTCTTT. This chain connects TRBV29-1 to TRBJ1-1; the match to TRBD1 covers 10 bases. Germline V gives CDR1 SQVTM, CDR2 ANQGSEA. V lost 7 bases and J lost 4; bases outside the gene matches: 9. The length of the CDR3 is 14 residues.

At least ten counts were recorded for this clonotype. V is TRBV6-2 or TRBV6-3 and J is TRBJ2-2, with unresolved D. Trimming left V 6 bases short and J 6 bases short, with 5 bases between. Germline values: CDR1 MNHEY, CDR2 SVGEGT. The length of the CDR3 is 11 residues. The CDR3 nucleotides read TGTGCCAGCAGGGGCCCCGGGGAGCTGTTTTTT. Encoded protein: CASRGPGELFF.

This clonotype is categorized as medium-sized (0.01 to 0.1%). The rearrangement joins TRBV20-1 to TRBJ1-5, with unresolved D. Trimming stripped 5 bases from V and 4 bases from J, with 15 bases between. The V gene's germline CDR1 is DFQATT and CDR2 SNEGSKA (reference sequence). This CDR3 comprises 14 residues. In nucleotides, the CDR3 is TGCAGTGCTGGTCGCGACATTCTAAATCAGCCCCAGCATTTT. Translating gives CSAGRDILNQPQHF.

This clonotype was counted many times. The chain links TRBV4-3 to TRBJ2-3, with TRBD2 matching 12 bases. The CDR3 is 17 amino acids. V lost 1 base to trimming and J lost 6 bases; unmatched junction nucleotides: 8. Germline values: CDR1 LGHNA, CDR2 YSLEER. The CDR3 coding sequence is TGCGCCAGCAGCCAAGGAGCTAGCGGGAGGGCCGTGGATACGCAGTATTTT. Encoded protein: CASSQGASGRAVDTQYF.

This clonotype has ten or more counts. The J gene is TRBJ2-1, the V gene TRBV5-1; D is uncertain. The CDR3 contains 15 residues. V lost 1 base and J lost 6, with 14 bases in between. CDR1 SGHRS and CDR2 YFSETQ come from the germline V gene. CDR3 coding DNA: TGCGCCAGCAGCTTGCAGGCGGCGGTAGTCAATGAGCAGTTCTTC. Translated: CASSLQAAVVNEQFF.

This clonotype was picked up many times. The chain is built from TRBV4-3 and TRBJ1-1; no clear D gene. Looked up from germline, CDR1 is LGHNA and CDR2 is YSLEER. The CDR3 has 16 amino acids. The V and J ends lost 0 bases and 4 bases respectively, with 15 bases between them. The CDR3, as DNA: TGCGCCAGCAGCCAAGATCTGGGTGGGGAGAGCACTGAAGCTTTCTTT. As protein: CASSQDLGGESTEAFF.

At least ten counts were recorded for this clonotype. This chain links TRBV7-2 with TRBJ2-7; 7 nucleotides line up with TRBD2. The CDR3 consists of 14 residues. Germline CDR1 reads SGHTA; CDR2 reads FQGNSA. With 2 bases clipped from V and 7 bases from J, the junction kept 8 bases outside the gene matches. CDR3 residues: CASSLKGRAEEQYF. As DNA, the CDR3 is TGTGCCAGCAGCTTAAAGGGGAGGGCGGAGGAGCAGTACTTC. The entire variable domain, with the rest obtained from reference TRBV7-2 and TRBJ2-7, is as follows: GAGVSQSPSNKVTEKGKDVELRCDPISGHTALYWYRQSLGQGLEFLIYFQGNSAPDKSGLPSDRFSAERTGGSVSTLTIQRTQQEDSAVYLCASSLKGRAEEQYFGPGTRLTVT.

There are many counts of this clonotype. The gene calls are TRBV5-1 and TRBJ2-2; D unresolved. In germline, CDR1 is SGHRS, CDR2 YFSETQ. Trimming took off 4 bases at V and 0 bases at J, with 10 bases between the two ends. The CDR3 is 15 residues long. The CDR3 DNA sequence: TGCGCCAGCAGCCTTACTGGGACGAACACCGGGGAGCTGTTTTTT. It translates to CASSLTGTNTGELFF.

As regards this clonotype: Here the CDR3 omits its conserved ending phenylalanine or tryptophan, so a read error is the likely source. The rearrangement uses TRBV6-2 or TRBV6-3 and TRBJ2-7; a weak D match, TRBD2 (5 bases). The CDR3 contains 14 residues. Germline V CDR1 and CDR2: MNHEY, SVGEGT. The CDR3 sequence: CASKRAQRNYGQYC. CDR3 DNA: TGTGCCAGCAAAAGGGCCCAGCGGAACTACGGGCAGTACTGC.